This record covers a single T cell receptor (beta chain). TCRdb keeps only in-frame clones here, not all; method: immunoSEQ multiplex PCR. This sample has 45,000 to 65,000 clones, with roughly 84% found just once. These data are taken from a study of OX40 agonist ivuxolimab in advanced cancers. V lost 2 bases and J 2 bases, leaving 13 bases between the germline ends. Germline lookup yields CDR1 ENHRY and CDR2 SYGVKD. The CDR3 length is 16 residues. This receptor was taken from an adult with an advanced solid tumor such as melanoma, head and neck, liver or kidney cancer. V is TRBV10-3 and J is TRBJ1-5; maybe TRBD1 (5 bases). The sequenced sample was CD4+ or CD8+ T cells sorted from blood, obtained in a trial of the OX40 agonist ivuxolimab. CDR3: CAISEGREVGNQPQHF. CDR3 nucleotide sequence: TGTGCCATCAGTGAGGGCAGGGAAGTCGGCAATCAGCCCCAGCATTTT.